The sequence of this T cell receptor (beta chain) was determined in a study of blood T cell repertoires in COVID-19. Whole-study context: The United States, Italy and Spain provided the acute and convalescent COVID-19 samples. PBMCs, B-cell-depleted T cells, or T cells were the source of the cDNA or gDNA that made up the material.

Deletions cut 4 bases from V and 0 bases from J, with 10 bases between. The CDR3 contains 14 residues. CDR1 and CDR2 (germline): SQVTM, ANQGSEA. In the source study's methods: Reference gene primer amplification gave nucleated cell count estimates. Sequencing used immunoSEQ multiplex PCR; TCRdb keeps in-frame clones, though not all of them. Clone size and the V and J calls come from that table; the DNA yielded D and trimming. The repertoire holds some 670,000 clones, with over 80% as singletons. The sequencing input was peripheral blood. V is TRBV29-1 and J is TRBJ1-5; D possibly corresponds to TRBD1 (6 bases). The clonotype comes from a woman in her late teens or twenties with acute or convalescent COVID-19. In DNA form, the CDR3 reads TGCAGCGTTGCGGACAGAAATAGCAATCAGCCCCAGCATTTT. Translating gives CSVADRNSNQPQHF.